This TCR beta chain was sequenced during a study of blood T cell repertoires in COVID-19. Produced via immunoSEQ multiplex PCR; TCRdb's table is partial and in-frame only. This table holds over 130,000 clones, around 84% found once. V was pared by 4 bases and J by 4 bases, with 7 bases of the junction left unmatched. The CDR3 spans 15 residues. Germline CDR1 SGHRS, CDR2 YFSETQ. The sequencing input was peripheral blood. This receptor was taken from a man aged 65-85 years with acute or convalescent COVID-19. The chain has TRBV5-1 and TRBJ2-7; 11 bases are shared with TRBD1. The CDR3 DNA reads as TGCGCCAGCAGCCTAGGACAGGGGGCTAGGTACGAGCAGTACTTC. Protein sequence: CASSLGQGARYEQYF.